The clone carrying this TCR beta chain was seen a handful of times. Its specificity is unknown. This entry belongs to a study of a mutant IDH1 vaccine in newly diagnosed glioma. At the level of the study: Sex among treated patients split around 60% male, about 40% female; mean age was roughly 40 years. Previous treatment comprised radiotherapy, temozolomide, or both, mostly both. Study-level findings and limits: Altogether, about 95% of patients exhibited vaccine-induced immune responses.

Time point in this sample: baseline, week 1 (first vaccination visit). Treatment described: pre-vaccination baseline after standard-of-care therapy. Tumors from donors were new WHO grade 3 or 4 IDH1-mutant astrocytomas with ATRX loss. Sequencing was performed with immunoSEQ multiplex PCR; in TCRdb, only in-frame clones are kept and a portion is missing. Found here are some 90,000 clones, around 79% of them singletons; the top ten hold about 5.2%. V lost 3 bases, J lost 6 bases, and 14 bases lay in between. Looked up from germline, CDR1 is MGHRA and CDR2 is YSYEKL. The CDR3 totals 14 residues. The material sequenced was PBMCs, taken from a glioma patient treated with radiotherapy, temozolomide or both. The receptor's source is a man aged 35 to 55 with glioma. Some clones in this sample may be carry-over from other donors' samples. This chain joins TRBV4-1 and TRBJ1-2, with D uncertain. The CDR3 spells CASSHQGRENGYTF. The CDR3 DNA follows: TGCGCCAGCAGCCACCAAGGGCGGGAGAATGGCTACACCTTC.